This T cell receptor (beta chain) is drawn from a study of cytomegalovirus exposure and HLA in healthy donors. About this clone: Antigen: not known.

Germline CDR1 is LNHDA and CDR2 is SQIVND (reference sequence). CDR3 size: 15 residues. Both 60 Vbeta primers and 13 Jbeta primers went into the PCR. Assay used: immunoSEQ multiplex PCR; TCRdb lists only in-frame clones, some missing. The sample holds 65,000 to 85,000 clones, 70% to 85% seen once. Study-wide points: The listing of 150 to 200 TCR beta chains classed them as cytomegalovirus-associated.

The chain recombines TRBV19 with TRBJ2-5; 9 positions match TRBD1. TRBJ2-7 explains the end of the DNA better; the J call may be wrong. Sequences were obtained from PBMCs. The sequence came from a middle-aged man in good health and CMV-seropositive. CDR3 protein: CASSIGTGNSYEQYF. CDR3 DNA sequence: TGTGCCAGTAGTATCGGGACAGGGAACTCCTACGAGCAGTACTTC.